The T cell receptor (beta chain) under discussion was sequenced for a study of blood T cell repertoires in COVID-19 (TCRdb year 2020). Context from the whole study: The collaborator samples originated in the United States, Italy and Spain and spanned the acute and convalescent phases of COVID-19. The prospective study material was composed of cDNA or gDNA derived from T cells, B-cell-depleted T cells, or PBMCs. Deeply sampled blood TCRbeta repertoires from subjects exposed to, actively infected with, or recovered from COVID-19 were included in the dataset. The repertoires were released in a freely available public database meant as a resource for research on the immune response to SARS-CoV-2. The samples were drawn from the first 160 participants of the ongoing ImmuneRACE study and from 1,254 subjects provided by 6 global collaborators. Nearly every sample came with metadata listing a de-identified subject ID, COVID-19 status, age in years and sex. Where available, HLA class I and class II types were obtained from metadata supplied by the sample provider rather than from assay-based typing. What the authors observed across the whole study: Clinical and demographic metadata were provided uncurated, with the amount varying by source and participant.

Details on this clone: The specificity of this receptor is unknown. No base quality values were provided; no much bigger clone lies one nucleotide off.

In Seattle, one collaborating source enrolled patients while the infection was active and tracked those patients longitudinally over the course of disease. Each collaborating institution followed its own protocols to collect whole blood in K2EDTA tubes. For TCRbeta analysis, collaborators shipped samples as frozen whole blood, isolated PBMCs, or DNA extracted from either of those sample types. CDR1 MNHEY and CDR2 SMNVEV were looked up in the germline V gene (reference sequence). The CDR3 runs 15 residues from the cysteine to the phenylalanine. The kept DNA is CDR3 alone, 45 bases in frame from the first base. V loses 6 bases at its end and J loses 4 bases; junction bases beyond the gene matches: 4. TCRbeta CDR3 regions were amplified from genomic DNA by means of the immunoSEQ Assay, a bias-controlled multiplex PCR. The original methods were these. Within the assay, amplification of reference gene primers was used to estimate how many nucleated cells each sample contained. To quantify the absolute abundance of each unique TCRbeta CDR3 rearrangement, sequence reads were collapsed and filtered. For each sample, productive Simpson clonality was calculated as the square root of Simpson's diversity index over productive rearrangements. TCRdb stores this immuneACCESS table with in-frame sequences only. Part of the clones is absent; in the studies checked, under half of the shortfall reflects unresolved V genes, and no reason is known for the rest. That table gives V, J and clone size, and the DNA gave D and trimming. The sample table holds approximately 190,000 clones, of which 82% were seen once. Roughly 8% of the sample comes from the top ten.

The rearranged chain carries TRBV27 and TRBJ2-1; 12 bases in the middle match TRBD2. The source material was peripheral blood. This receptor was obtained from an older woman with COVID-19, enrolled during active disease. The DNA sequence follows: TGTGCCAGCAGCCGACTAGCGGGAGAATACAATGAGCAGTTCTTC. It translates as CASSRLAGEYNEQFF.